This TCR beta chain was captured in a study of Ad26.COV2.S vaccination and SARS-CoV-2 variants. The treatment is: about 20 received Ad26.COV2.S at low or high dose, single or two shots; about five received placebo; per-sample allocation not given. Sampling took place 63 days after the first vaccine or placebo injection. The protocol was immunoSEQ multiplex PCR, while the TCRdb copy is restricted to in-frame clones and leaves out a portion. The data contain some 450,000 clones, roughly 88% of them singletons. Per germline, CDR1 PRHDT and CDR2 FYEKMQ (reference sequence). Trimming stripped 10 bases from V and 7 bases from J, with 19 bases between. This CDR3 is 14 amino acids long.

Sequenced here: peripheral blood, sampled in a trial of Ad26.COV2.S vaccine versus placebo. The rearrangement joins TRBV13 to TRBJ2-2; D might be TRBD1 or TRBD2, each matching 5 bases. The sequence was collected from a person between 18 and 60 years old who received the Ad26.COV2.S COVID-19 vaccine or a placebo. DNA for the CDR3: TGTGCCACCACCGTGGGGGAACTTGACGGGGAGCTGTTTTTT. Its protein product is CATTVGELDGELFF.